The present entry profiles one T cell receptor beta chain with its context. The data belong to a study of blood T cell repertoires in COVID-19. Study summary: Both acute and convalescent COVID-19 samples were obtained from the United States, Italy and Spain. T cells, B-cell-depleted T cells, or PBMCs supplied cDNA or gDNA.

There are 14 residues in the CDR3. Germline CDR1 MGHRA, CDR2 YSYEKL. V shed 0 bases and J shed 5 bases, with 8 bases lying between them. Original processing methods: From reference gene primer amplification, estimates of nucleated cell counts were derived. Here immunoSEQ multiplex PCR was the method, and the copy in TCRdb shows in-frame clones only, minus some. The V and J calls and clone size were taken over from that table, and D and trimming were inferred from the DNA. Of some 68,000 clones listed, roughly 89% are singletons. Sequencing was done on a sample of peripheral blood. The chain is built from TRBV4-1 and TRBJ1-5; unclear D gene. The sequence derives from a man aged 45-65 years with active COVID-19. The CDR3 reads CASSQDLIDQPQHF. In DNA form, the CDR3 reads TGCGCCAGCAGCCAAGATTTAATTGATCAGCCCCAGCATTTT.